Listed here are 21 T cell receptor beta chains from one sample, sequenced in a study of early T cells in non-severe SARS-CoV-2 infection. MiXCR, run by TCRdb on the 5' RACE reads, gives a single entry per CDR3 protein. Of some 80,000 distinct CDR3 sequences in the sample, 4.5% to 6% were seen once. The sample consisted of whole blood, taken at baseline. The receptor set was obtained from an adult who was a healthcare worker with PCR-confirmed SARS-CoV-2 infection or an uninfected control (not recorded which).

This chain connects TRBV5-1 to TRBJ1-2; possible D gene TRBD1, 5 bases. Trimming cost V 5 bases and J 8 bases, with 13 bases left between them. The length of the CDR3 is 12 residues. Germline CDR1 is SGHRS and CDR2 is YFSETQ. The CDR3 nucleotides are TGCGCCAGCAGAGCAGGCAGGGACGGCTACACCTTC. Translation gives CASRAGRDGYTF.

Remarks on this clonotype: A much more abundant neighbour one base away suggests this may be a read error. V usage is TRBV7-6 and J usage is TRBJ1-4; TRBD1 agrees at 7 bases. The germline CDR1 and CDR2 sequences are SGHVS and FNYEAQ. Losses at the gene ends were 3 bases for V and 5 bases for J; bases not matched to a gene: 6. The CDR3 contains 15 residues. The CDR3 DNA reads TGTGCCAGCAGCTTCACCGGGACAGTGAATGAAAAACTGTTTTTT. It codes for CASSFTGTVNEKLFF.

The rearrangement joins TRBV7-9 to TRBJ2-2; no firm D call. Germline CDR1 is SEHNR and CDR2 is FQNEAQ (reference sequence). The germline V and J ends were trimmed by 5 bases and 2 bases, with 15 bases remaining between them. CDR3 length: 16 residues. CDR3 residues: CASSLLMSANTGELFF. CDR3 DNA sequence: TGTGCCAGCAGCCTCCTAATGTCAGCAAACACCGGGGAGCTGTTTTTT.

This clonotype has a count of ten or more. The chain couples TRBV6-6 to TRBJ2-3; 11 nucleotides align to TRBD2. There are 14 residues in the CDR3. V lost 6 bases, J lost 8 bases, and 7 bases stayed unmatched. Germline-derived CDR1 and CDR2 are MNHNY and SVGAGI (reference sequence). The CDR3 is CASSQLAGAGTQYF. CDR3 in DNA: TGTGCCAGCAGCCAACTAGCGGGAGCGGGTACGCAGTATTTT.

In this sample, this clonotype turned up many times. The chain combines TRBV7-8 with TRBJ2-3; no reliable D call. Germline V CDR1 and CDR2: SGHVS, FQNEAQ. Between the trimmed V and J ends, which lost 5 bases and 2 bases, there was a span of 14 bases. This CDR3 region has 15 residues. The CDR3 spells CASSIPREVTDTQYF. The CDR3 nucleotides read TGTGCCAGCAGCATCCCCCGAGAGGTCACAGATACGCAGTATTTT.

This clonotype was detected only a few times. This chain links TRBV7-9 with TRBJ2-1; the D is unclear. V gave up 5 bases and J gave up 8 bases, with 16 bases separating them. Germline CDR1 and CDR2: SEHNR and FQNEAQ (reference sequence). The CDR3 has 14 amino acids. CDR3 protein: CASSPSFGRHEQFF. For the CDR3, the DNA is TGTGCCAGCAGCCCAAGCTTTGGACGTCATGAGCAGTTCTTC.

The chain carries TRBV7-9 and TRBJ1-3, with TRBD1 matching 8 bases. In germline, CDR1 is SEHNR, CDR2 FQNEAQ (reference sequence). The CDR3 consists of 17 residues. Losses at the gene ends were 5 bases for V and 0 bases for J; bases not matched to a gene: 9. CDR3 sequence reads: CASSPADRGISGNTIYF. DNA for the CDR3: TGTGCCAGCAGCCCAGCCGACAGGGGCATCTCTGGAAACACCATATATTTT. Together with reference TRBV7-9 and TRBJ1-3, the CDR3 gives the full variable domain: DTGVSQNPRHKITKRGQNVTFRCDPISEHNRLYWYRQTLGQGPEFLTYFQNEAQLEKSRLLSDRFSAERPKGSFSTLEIQRTEQGDSAMYLCASSPADRGISGNTIYFGEGSWLTVV.

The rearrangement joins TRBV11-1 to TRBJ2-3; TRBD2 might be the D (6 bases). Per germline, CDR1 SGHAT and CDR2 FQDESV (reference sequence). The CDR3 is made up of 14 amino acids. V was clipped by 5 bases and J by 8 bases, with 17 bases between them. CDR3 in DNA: TGTGCCAGCAGCGGAGGGGTACTCTTCAGTACGCAGTATTTT. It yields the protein CASSGGVLFSTQYF.

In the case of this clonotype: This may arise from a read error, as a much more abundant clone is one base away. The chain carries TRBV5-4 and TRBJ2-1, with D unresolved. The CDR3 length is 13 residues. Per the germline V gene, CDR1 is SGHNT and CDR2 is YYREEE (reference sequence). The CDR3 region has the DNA TGTGCCAGCAGCGTGGGCAGCCACAAAGAGCAGTTCTTC. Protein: CASSVGSHKEQFF.

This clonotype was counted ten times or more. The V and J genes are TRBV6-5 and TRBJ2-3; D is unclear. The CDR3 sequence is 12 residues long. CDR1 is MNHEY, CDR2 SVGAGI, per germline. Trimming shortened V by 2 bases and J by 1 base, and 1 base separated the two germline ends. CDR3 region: CASSYGTDTQYF. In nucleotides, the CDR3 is TGTGCCAGCAGTTACGGCACAGATACGCAGTATTTT.

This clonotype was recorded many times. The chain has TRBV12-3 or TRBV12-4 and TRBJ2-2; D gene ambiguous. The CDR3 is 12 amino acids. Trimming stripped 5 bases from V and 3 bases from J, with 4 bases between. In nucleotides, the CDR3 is TGTGCCAGCAGTAAACACACCGGGGAGCTGTTTTTT. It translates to CASSKHTGELFF.

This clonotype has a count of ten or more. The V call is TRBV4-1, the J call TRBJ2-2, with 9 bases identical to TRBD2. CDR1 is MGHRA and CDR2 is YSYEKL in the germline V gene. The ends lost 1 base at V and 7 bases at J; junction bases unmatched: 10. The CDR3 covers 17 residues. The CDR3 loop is CASSQGPREGGHGELFF. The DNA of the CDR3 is TGCGCCAGCAGCCAAGGCCCGCGGGAGGGAGGTCACGGGGAGCTGTTTTTT.

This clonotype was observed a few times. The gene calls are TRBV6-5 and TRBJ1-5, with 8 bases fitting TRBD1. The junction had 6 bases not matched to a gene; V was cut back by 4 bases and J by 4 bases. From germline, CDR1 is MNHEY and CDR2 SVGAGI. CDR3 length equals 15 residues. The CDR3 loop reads CASSWDRSLNQPQHF. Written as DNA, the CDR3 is TGTGCCAGCAGTTGGGACAGGTCCCTAAATCAGCCCCAGCATTTT.

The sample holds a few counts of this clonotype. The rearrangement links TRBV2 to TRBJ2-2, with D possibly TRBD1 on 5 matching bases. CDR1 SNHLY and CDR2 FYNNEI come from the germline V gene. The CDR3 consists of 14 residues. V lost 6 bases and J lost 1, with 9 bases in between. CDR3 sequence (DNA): TGTGCCAGCAGAGAGACAGTGAACACCGGGGAGCTGTTTTTT. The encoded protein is CASRETVNTGELFF.

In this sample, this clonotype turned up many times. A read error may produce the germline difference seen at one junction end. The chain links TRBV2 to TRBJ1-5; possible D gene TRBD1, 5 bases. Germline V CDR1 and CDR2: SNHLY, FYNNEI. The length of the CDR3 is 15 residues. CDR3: CASSEFEGSTQPQHF. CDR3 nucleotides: TGTGCCAGCAGTGAATTTGAGGGGAGCACTCAGCCCCAGCATTTT.

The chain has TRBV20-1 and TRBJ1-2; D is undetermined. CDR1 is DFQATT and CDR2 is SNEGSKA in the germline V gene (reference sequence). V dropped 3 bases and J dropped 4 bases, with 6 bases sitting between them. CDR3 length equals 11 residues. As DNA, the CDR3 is TGCAGTGCTAGCCATCCCTATGGCTACACCTTC. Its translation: CSASHPYGYTF.

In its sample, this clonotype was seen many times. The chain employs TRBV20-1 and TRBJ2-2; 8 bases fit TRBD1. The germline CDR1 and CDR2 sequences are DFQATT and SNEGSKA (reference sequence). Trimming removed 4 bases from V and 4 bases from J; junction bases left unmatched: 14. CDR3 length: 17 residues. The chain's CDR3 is CSATFGTGDRGTGELFF. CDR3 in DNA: TGCAGTGCTACCTTCGGGACAGGTGACCGGGGCACCGGGGAGCTGTTTTTT.

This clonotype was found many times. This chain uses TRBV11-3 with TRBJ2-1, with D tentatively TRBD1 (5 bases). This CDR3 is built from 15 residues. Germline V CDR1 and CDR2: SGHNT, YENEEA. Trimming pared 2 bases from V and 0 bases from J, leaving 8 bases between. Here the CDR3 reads CASSLRTSSYNEQFF. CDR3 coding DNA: TGTGCCAGCAGCTTAAGGACAAGCTCCTACAATGAGCAGTTCTTC.

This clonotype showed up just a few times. The CDR3 sequence: CASSYSEPGDSYEQYF. CDR3 sequence (DNA): TGTGCCAGCAGTTACTCAGAGCCAGGTGACTCCTACGAGCAGTACTTC. This chain uses TRBV6-5 with TRBJ2-7; D ambiguous. The germline gives CDR1 MNHEY, CDR2 SVGAGI. Trimming left V 0 bases short and J 0 bases short, with 12 bases between. This CDR3 has 16 residues.

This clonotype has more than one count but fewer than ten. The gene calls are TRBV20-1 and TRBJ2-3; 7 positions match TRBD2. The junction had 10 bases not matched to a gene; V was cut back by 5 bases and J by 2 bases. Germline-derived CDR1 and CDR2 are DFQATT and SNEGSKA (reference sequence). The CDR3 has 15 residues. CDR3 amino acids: CSALGGTILTDTQYF. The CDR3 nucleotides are TGCAGTGCTCTGGGCGGGACTATTCTCACAGATACGCAGTATTTT.

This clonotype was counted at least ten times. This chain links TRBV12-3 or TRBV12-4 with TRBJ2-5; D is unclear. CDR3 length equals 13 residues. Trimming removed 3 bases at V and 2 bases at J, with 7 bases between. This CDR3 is CASSFYNQETQYF. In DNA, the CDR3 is TGTGCCAGCAGTTTCTACAATCAAGAGACCCAGTACTTC.